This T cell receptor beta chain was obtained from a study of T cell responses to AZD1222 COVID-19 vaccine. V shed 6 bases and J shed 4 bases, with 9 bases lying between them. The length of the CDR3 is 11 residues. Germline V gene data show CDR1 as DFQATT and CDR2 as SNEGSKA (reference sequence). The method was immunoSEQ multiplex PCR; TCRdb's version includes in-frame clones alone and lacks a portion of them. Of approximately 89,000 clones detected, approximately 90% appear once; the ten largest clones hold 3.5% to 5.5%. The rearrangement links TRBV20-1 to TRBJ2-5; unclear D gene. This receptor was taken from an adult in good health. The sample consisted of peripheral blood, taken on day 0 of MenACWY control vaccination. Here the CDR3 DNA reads TGCAGTGCGGCTACGCCAGAGACCCAGTACTTC. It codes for CSAATPETQYF.